This is a list of T cell receptor beta chains from one sample in a study of T cell responses to AZD1222 COVID-19 vaccine. Assay used: immunoSEQ multiplex PCR; TCRdb lists only in-frame clones, some missing. The data show roughly 180,000 clones, 85% to 90% seen once. Sequencing used peripheral blood, obtained on day 0 of AZD1222 vaccination. Receptors were obtained from an adult in good health. CDR3s include the opening cysteine and the closing phenylalanine or tryptophan. The D gene is left open where the match is weak. Clone size appears in some rows only: once, few, many, or a class for an expanded clone.

V	D	size	J	CDR3	DNA
TRBV21-1	.	few	TRBJ1-1	CASSKVQGPIAPMNTEAFF	TGTGCCAGCAGCAAAGTTCAGGGGCCCATAGCGCCCATGAACACTGAAGCTTTCTTT
TRBV6-1	.	.	TRBJ1-4	CASSERPTGSTNEKLFF	TGTGCCAGCAGTGAACGCCCCACAGGAAGTACGAATGAAAAACTGTTTTTT
TRBV6-5	TRBD2	.	TRBJ2-5	CASSSGLAGVETQYF	TGTGCCAGCAGTTCCGGACTAGCGGGGGTGGAGACCCAGTACTTC
TRBV28	.	.	TRBJ2-5	CASTPPGRGETQYF	TGTGCCAGCACACCTCCGGGGAGAGGAGAGACCCAGTACTTC
TRBV12-3/TRBV12-4	.	.	TRBJ2-7	CASSLGNEQYF	TGTGCCAGCAGTTTAGGGAACGAGCAGTACTTC
TRBV7-9	.	once	TRBJ1-6	CASSFNPLQGSYNSPLHF	TGTGCCAGCAGCTTCAACCCATTACAGGGCTCCTATAATTCACCCCTCCACTTT
TRBV30	.	.	TRBJ1-2	CAWTNRAAAGYTF	TGTGCCTGGACCAACAGGGCCGCGGCGGGCTACACCTTC
TRBV4-2	TRBD1	.	TRBJ2-3	CASSSTGGMGTDTQYF	TGTGCCAGCAGTAGTACAGGGGGAATGGGCACAGATACGCAGTATTTT
TRBV7-8	.	.	TRBJ1-1	CASSTTPGNTEAFF	TGTGCCAGCAGCACGACACCGGGGAACACTGAAGCTTTCTTT
TRBV14	.	.	TRBJ1-3	CASSQDYLRQGGNTIYF	TGTGCCAGCAGCCAAGACTACCTGCGGCAGGGAGGAAACACCATATATTTT
TRBV4-3	TRBD1	once	TRBJ2-3	CASSQVLLTGASTDTQYF	TGCGCCAGCAGCCAAGTTCTGTTGACAGGGGCAAGCACAGATACGCAGTATTTT
TRBV5-6	.	.	TRBJ1-2	CASSFLRGGGQLDYGYTF	TGTGCCAGCAGCTTTTTACGAGGGGGTGGTCAGCTCGACTATGGCTACACCTTC
TRBV5-4	TRBD2	.	TRBJ2-3	CASSPGLVRQDTQYF	TGTGCCAGCAGCCCGGGACTAGTCCGTCAGGATACGCAGTATTTT
TRBV12-3/TRBV12-4	.	.	TRBJ1-6	CASSDSYNSPLHF	TGTGCCAGCAGTGACAGCTATAATTCACCCCTCCACTTT
TRBV10-3	.	.	TRBJ2-3	CAIRDLGGSTDTQYF	TGTGCCATCAGGGACCTGGGCGGGAGCACAGATACGCAGTATTTT
TRBV6-5	TRBD1	once	TRBJ1-4	CASSSGTAGTNEKLFF	TGTGCCAGCAGTTCCGGGACAGCCGGAACTAATGAAAAACTGTTTTTT
TRBV7-2	TRBD1	.	TRBJ1-4	CASSLDPWGTGGEKLFF	TGTGCCAGCAGCCTTGACCCGTGGGGGACAGGGGGAGAAAAACTGTTTTTT
TRBV7-9	.	once	TRBJ1-1	CASSLVSGRNTEAFF	TGTGCCAGCAGCTTAGTATCCGGCAGAAACACTGAAGCTTTCTTT
TRBV7-2	TRBD1	.	TRBJ2-7	CASSSPDRGHFYEQYF	TGTGCCAGCAGCTCCCCGGACAGGGGGCACTTCTACGAGCAGTACTTC
TRBV5-4	TRBD2	.	TRBJ2-2	CASNPEGGRNTGELFF	TGTGCCAGCAACCCGGAGGGAGGGAGGAACACCGGGGAGCTGTTTTTT
TRBV6-2/TRBV6-3	.	.	TRBJ2-1	CASSPREGGNEQFF	TGTGCCAGCAGCCCCAGGGAAGGGGGCAATGAGCAGTTCTTC
TRBV27	TRBD1	once	TRBJ2-7	CASSPTGQGAVFSSYEQYF	TGTGCCAGCAGTCCAACGGGACAGGGGGCAGTTTTTAGTTCCTACGAGCAGTACTTC
TRBV4-3	.	once	TRBJ2-3	CASSQILSGGIGDTQYF	TGCGCCAGCAGCCAGATTCTTAGCGGAGGTATCGGAGATACGCAGTATTTT
TRBV7-3	TRBD2	.	TRBJ2-3	CASSHSGSTDTQYF	TGTGCCAGCAGCCATAGCGGGAGCACAGATACGCAGTATTTT
TRBV5-1	.	.	TRBJ1-6	CASSLLSSYNSPLHF	TGCGCCAGCAGCTTGTTGAGCTCCTATAATTCACCCCTCCACTTT
TRBV24-1	.	few	TRBJ2-1	CATSDGGRDEQFF	TGTGCCACCAGTGATGGCGGGCGGGATGAGCAGTTCTTC
TRBV11-3	.	.	TRBJ2-3	CASSSQIGGTDTQYF	TGTGCCAGCAGCTCGCAAATAGGGGGCACAGATACGCAGTATTTT
TRBV3-1/TRBV3-2	TRBD1	.	TRBJ1-1	CASSPSGTGGWGTEAFF	TGTGCCAGCAGCCCCTCAGGGACAGGGGGTTGGGGCACTGAAGCTTTCTTT
TRBV5-1	.	once	TRBJ2-3	CATHPGMGTTDTQYF	TGCGCCACCCACCCGGGGATGGGCACGACAGATACGCAGTATTTT
TRBV2	.	.	TRBJ1-4	CASALSGLTNEKLFF	TGTGCCAGCGCCTTGTCCGGGCTAACTAATGAAAAACTGTTTTTT
TRBV5-4	TRBD2	.	TRBJ2-1	CASSSTSGSYNEQFF	TGTGCCAGCAGCTCGACTAGCGGGTCTTACAATGAGCAGTTCTTC
TRBV4-1	.	.	TRBJ1-2	CASSAQGNYGYTF	TGCGCCAGCAGCGCACAGGGAAATTATGGCTACACCTTC
TRBV18	TRBD1	.	TRBJ1-1	CASSPTGQGVRDTEAFF	TGTGCCAGCTCACCCACGGGACAGGGAGTGCGGGACACTGAAGCTTTCTTT
TRBV10-3	.	.	TRBJ1-5	CAISELGNSNQPQHF	TGTGCCATCAGTGAGCTCGGGAATAGCAATCAGCCCCAGCATTTT
TRBV19	TRBD1	.	TRBJ2-1	CASTQDRGFHNEQFF	TGTGCCAGTACCCAGGACAGGGGTTTCCACAATGAGCAGTTCTTC
TRBV6-2/TRBV6-3	TRBD2	.	TRBJ2-3	CASSPLAGGRSTDTQYF	TGTGCCAGCAGCCCTTTAGCGGGGGGCCGTAGCACAGATACGCAGTATTTT
TRBV24-1	TRBD2	.	TRBJ2-3	CATSDAGTSATDTQYF	TGTGCCACCAGTGATGCCGGGACTAGCGCCACAGATACGCAGTATTTT
TRBV5-3	TRBD1	.	TRBJ1-2	CARSGQGIGSGYTF	TGTGCCAGAAGCGGACAGGGGATCGGGTCTGGCTACACCTTC
TRBV19	.	.	TRBJ2-3	CASSKGGGEDTQYF	TGTGCCAGTAGTAAGGGGGGCGGGGAGGATACGCAGTATTTT
TRBV6-5	.	once	TRBJ2-2	CASSSSFTQTGELFF	TGTGCCAGCAGTTCCTCTTTCACCCAGACCGGGGAGCTGTTTTTT